These T cell receptor beta chains were read from a single sample in a study of early T cells in non-severe SARS-CoV-2 infection. A single record per CDR3 protein comes from TCRdb applying MiXCR to the 5' RACE reads. The sample contains 79,000 or so distinct CDR3 sequences, 9.5% to 15% of which appear only once. Sample: whole blood. These receptors were taken from an adult who was a healthcare worker with PCR-confirmed SARS-CoV-2 infection or an uninfected control (not recorded which). Each CDR3 is given with its conserved first and last residue. Fields, in order: clone size, D gene, J gene, V gene, CDR3 protein, CDR3 DNA. D genes are given only for firm matches. Part of the rows lack a size; the others show once, few, many or a class for expanded clones.

many	TRBD2	TRBJ2-1	TRBV5-1	CASSLAKTSGAHNEQFF	TGCGCCAGCAGCTTGGCCAAGACTAGCGGGGCACACAATGAGCAGTTCTTC
many	.	TRBJ2-5	TRBV27	CASSLRSHQETQYF	TGTGCCAGCAGTTTAAGGTCCCACCAAGAGACCCAGTACTTC
many	TRBD1	TRBJ2-1	TRBV13	CASSLGLTGQGLNEQFF	TGTGCCAGCAGCTTAGGCTTAACGGGACAGGGTTTAAATGAGCAGTTCTTC
many	.	TRBJ2-7	TRBV5-1	CASSITVRSYEQYF	TGCGCCAGCAGCATAACAGTAAGGAGTTACGAGCAGTACTTC
few	.	TRBJ2-3	TRBV6-4	CASPYYAGSTDTQYF	TGTGCCAGCCCTTATTATGCGGGTAGCACAGATACGCAGTATTTT
few	.	TRBJ1-5	TRBV6-5	CASSSRLGNQPQHF	TGTGCCAGCAGTTCTCGATTGGGCAATCAGCCCCAGCATTTT
few	.	TRBJ2-5	TRBV9	CASSVASGGRETQYF	TGTGCCAGCAGCGTAGCTTCGGGGGGCAGGGAGACCCAGTACTTC
few	TRBD1	TRBJ2-7	TRBV11-2	CASSLVPAGTGVF	TGTGCCAGCAGCTTAGTTCCCGCCGGGACAGGGGTATTC
many	.	TRBJ1-5	TRBV6-2/TRBV6-3	CASRRRGADNQPQHF	TGTGCCAGCAGACGAAGGGGGGCGGACAATCAGCCCCAGCATTTT
many	TRBD1	TRBJ2-7	TRBV9	CASSVGGRGLSYEQYF	TGTGCCAGCAGCGTAGGGGGCAGGGGGCTATCGTACGAGCAGTACTTC
many	.	TRBJ1-3	TRBV12-3/TRBV12-4	CASSSGNTIYF	TGTGCCAGCAGCTCTGGAAACACCATATATTTT
many	.	TRBJ2-3	TRBV20-1	CSARSMGTDTQYF	TGCAGTGCTCGGTCGATGGGGACAGATACGCAGTATTTT
many	.	TRBJ2-5	TRBV6-5	CASTPPGQETQYF	TGTGCCAGCACCCCTCCGGGGCAAGAGACCCAGTACTTC
.	TRBD2	TRBJ2-7	TRBV6-5	CASSYETSDTYEQYF	TGTGCCAGCAGTTACGAGACTAGCGATACCTACGAGCAGTACTTC
.	.	TRBJ2-6	TRBV5-4	CASSLSATYSGANVLTF	TGTGCCAGCAGCTTGTCAGCAACGTACTCTGGGGCCAACGTCCTGACTTTC
many	.	TRBJ2-3	TRBV6-4	CASSENEADTQYF	TGTGCCAGCAGTGAAAATGAGGCAGATACGCAGTATTTT
.	.	TRBJ2-2	TRBV11-2	CASTLKTGELFF	TGTGCCAGCACTCTCAAGACCGGGGAGCTGTTTTTT
many	.	TRBJ2-5	TRBV5-1	CASSLSPQETQYF	TGCGCCAGCAGCTTGAGCCCCCAAGAGACCCAGTACTTC
.	.	TRBJ1-2	TRBV28	CASQLAGKGYTF	TGTGCCAGCCAGTTGGCGGGTAAAGGCTACACCTTC
few	.	TRBJ2-1	TRBV5-1	CASSSSVEQFF	TGCGCCAGCAGCTCCAGTGTGGAGCAGTTCTTC
.	.	TRBJ2-7	TRBV6-5	CASSTISPSYELYF	TGTGCCAGCAGTACCATAAGTCCCTCCTACGAGCTGTACTTC
.	.	TRBJ1-2	TRBV12-3/TRBV12-4	CASTSNVGRAYGYTF	TGTGCCAGCACCTCAAACGTTGGCCGCGCGTATGGCTACACCTTC
medium-sized	.	TRBJ2-5	TRBV20-1	CSAPDRRLQETQYF	TGCAGTGCACCCGACAGGAGATTGCAAGAGACCCAGTACTTC
.	.	TRBJ1-1	TRBV29-1	CSVDRTPSNTEAFF	TGCAGCGTTGACAGGACCCCTTCGAACACTGAAGCTTTCTTT
.	.	TRBJ2-2	TRBV5-1	CASSFDATGELFF	TGCGCCAGCAGCTTCGATGCGACCGGGGAGCTGTTTTTT
many	TRBD2	TRBJ2-1	TRBV28	CASSGGLANNEQFF	TGTGCCAGCAGTGGGGGACTAGCCAACAATGAGCAGTTCTTC